This T cell receptor (beta chain) was sequenced for a study of blood T cell repertoires in COVID-19. Study details: T cells, B-cell-depleted T cells, or PBMCs supplied cDNA or gDNA.

Sequenced by immunoSEQ multiplex PCR; TCRdb stores in-frame clones only, minus some. The repertoire holds about 350,000 clones, with approximately 89% as singletons. The junction had 3 bases not matched to a gene; V was cut back by 6 bases and J by 3 bases. This CDR3 has 14 residues. CDR1 is KGHSH and CDR2 is LQKENI in the germline V gene. Input material: peripheral blood. This TCR derives from a woman aged 60-75 years with COVID-19, enrolled during active disease. The V and J genes are TRBV18 and TRBJ1-1, with TRBD1 matching 11 bases. DNA for the CDR3: TGTGCCAGCTCCCAGGGACAGGGGGACACTGAAGCTTTCTTT. Translated, it gives CASSQGQGDTEAFF.